The clone carrying this TCR beta chain showed up just a few times. Its cognate antigen is unknown. This sample stems from a study of OX40 agonist ivuxolimab in advanced cancers. Autoimmune disease history or systemic immunosuppression led to patients being barred. Overall study results and limits: At doses 0.1 to 3.0 mg/kg, CD4+ and CD8+ clones expanded. With doses of 0.1-3.0 mg/kg, partial responders showed among the lowest clonal expansion. Researchers did not determine the expanded peripheral T cells' antigen specificity.

CDR1 SEHNR and CDR2 FQNEAQ come from the germline V gene (reference sequence). V was cut by 8 bases and J by 4 bases, with 20 bases left in between. This CDR3 has 15 residues. This table comes from immunoSEQ multiplex PCR, and its TCRdb copy is limited to in-frame clones, with some not included. This table holds about 49,000 clones, 75% to 85% found once. Sample: CD4+ or CD8+ T cells sorted from blood, taken in a trial of the OX40 agonist ivuxolimab. The chain combines TRBV7-9 with TRBJ1-2; D not certain. The source of this sequence is an adult with an advanced solid tumor such as melanoma, head and neck, liver or kidney cancer. CDR3 sequence reads: CASGIEIKAAYGYTF. The CDR3 DNA follows: TGTGCCAGCGGAATTGAGATAAAGGCTGCCTATGGCTACACCTTC.